A selection of T cell receptor beta chains follows, all from one sample in a study of glioma-infiltrating T cells after dendritic cell vaccination. Sequencing used immunoSEQ multiplex PCR; TCRdb keeps in-frame clones, though not all of them. The table shows roughly 90,000 clones, with 70% to 90% occurring only once. The material was blood, obtained before dendritic cell vaccination. The receptors stem from a human donor with glioblastoma. CDR3s include the opening cysteine and the closing phenylalanine or tryptophan. A D gene is named only where the DNA matches it firmly. Expanded clones get a size class; other rows say once, few or many, or leave the size out.

J,D,V,size,CDR3,DNA
TRBJ2-3,NA,TRBV6-1,NA,CASTQTASFTDTQYF,TGTGCCAGCACTCAGACAGCCTCGTTCACAGATACGCAGTATTTT
TRBJ1-1,NA,TRBV6-5,NA,CASSSTLMNTEAFF,TGTGCCAGCAGTTCGACACTGATGAACACTGAAGCTTTCTTT
TRBJ2-7,TRBD2,TRBV15,NA,CATSRGVVLAGGGYEQYF,TGTGCCACCAGCAGAGGGGTAGTTCTAGCGGGAGGGGGCTACGAGCAGTACTTC
TRBJ2-7,NA,TRBV15,NA,CATSRDTRLDGGYEQYF,TGTGCCACCAGCAGAGATACCCGTTTGGACGGAGGGTACGAGCAGTACTTC
TRBJ2-3,TRBD2,TRBV11-2,NA,CASSLESGASTDTQYF,TGTGCCAGCAGCTTAGAGAGCGGGGCTAGCACAGATACGCAGTATTTT
TRBJ2-5,TRBD2,TRBV15,NA,CATSRDLTASGRGETQYF,TGTGCCACCAGCAGAGATTTGACGGCTAGCGGGAGGGGAGAGACCCAGTACTTC
TRBJ1-6,TRBD1,TRBV27,NA,CASSLSDRLSSPLHF,TGTGCCAGCAGTTTATCGGACAGGCTGAGTTCACCCCTCCACTTT
TRBJ2-2,NA,TRBV5-1,few,CASSPLGSTGELFF,TGCGCCAGCAGCCCCTTGGGGAGCACCGGGGAGCTGTTTTTT
TRBJ2-7,NA,TRBV19,NA,CASSSTGWAYEQYF,TGTGCCAGTAGTTCCACGGGTTGGGCCTACGAGCAGTACTTC
TRBJ2-2,TRBD1,TRBV5-1,NA,CASSLVKKDRGRVGELFF,TGCGCCAGCAGCTTGGTCAAGAAAGACAGGGGAAGGGTCGGGGAGCTGTTTTTT
TRBJ2-7,TRBD1,TRBV5-1,once,CASSSSPGQGSEQYF,TGCGCCAGCAGCTCGTCACCGGGACAGGGAAGCGAGCAGTACTTC
TRBJ1-2,NA,TRBV7-6,NA,CASSEGGDGYTF,TGTGCCAGCAGCGAAGGAGGGGATGGCTACACCTTC
TRBJ1-1,NA,TRBV7-3,NA,CASSLRVDTEAFF,TGTGCCAGCAGCTTGCGGGTGGACACTGAAGCTTTCTTT
TRBJ1-5,TRBD1,TRBV19,NA,CATGTGDSNQPQHF,TGTGCCACCGGGACAGGTGATAGCAATCAGCCCCAGCATTTT
TRBJ2-2,NA,TRBV12-5,NA,CASGLLPGGGVNTGELFF,TGTGCTAGTGGTCTCTTACCCGGCGGCGGGGTGAACACCGGGGAGCTGTTTTTT
TRBJ2-5,TRBD2,TRBV9,NA,CASSVVGAGVGETQYF,TGTGCCAGCAGCGTAGTCGGAGCGGGAGTTGGGGAGACCCAGTACTTC
TRBJ2-7,TRBD2,TRBV6-5,NA,CASSYGTSGSSYEQYF,TGTGCCAGCAGTTACGGGACTAGCGGAAGCTCCTACGAGCAGTACTTC
TRBJ1-3,NA,TRBV9,NA,CASSAGDLPAGNTIYF,TGTGCCAGCAGCGCAGGGGATCTCCCGGCTGGAAACACCATATATTTT